This TCR beta chain stems from a study of blood T cell repertoires in COVID-19. At the level of the study: The United States, Italy and Spain supplied acute and convalescent COVID-19 samples. In each case, the material was cDNA or gDNA derived from T cells, B-cell-depleted T cells, or PBMCs.

J was trimmed by 3 bases and V by 1 base; bases with no gene match: 3. The CDR3 contains 15 residues. Germline V gene sequence: CDR1 SGHNT, CDR2 YYREEE (reference sequence). Method: immunoSEQ multiplex PCR; TCRdb's copy keeps in-frame clones and lacks some. The data show some 190,000 clones, 88% seen once. The chain has TRBV5-4 and TRBJ2-3; TRBD2 matches at 9 bases. The receptor was derived from a human donor in a cohort sampled during active COVID-19. Sequencing was performed on peripheral blood. The CDR3 loop is CASSLSSGSTDTQYF. CDR3 in DNA: TGTGCCAGCAGCTTGAGTAGCGGGAGTACAGATACGCAGTATTTT.